The T cell receptor (beta chain) under discussion was sequenced for a study of shared clonotypes between healthy human individuals (dated by TCRdb to 2020 to 2022). For the study in its entirety: A few men and two women, aged 18 to 49 years, made up the cohort. For each donor, three plates each were used for CD4 naive and CD4 memory, two plates were used for CD8 naive, and one plate was used for CD8 memory. To estimate repertoire size and how much clonotype sharing occurs between individuals, the study deeply sequenced the blood TCR repertoires of several healthy adults. To increase sequencing depth and limit assay-specific biases, TCR repertoire library preparation and sequencing were carried out by different laboratories using diverse techniques. Leukapheresis yielded between about 0.85 and 9.5 billion PBMCs per donor. Overall results and qualifications from the work: Only blood was sampled, and tissue TCR repertoires likely differ from those in blood. Naive subsets generally had larger estimated clonotype richness than memory subsets. Based on pairwise subsampling, the degree of clonotype sharing among donors was expected to be affected by sequencing depth. Because the study included only a small number of donors, the genetic and exposure-history diversity represented was limited. Sharing across a handful of donors was observed for 5% to 6.5% of naive CD4, 3% to 3.5% of naive CD8, roughly 2.3% of memory CD4, and around 0.4% of memory CD8 clonotypes. Clonotypes shared by all four sorted-subset donors showed higher generation probabilities than non-shared clonotypes. Incomplete sequencing was indicated by rarefaction of sorted-subset datasets, despite the large sequencing depth.

TCR CDR3 regions were amplified from genomic DNA by multiplex PCR using the deep immunoSEQ assay. For each cell subset, the extracted genomic DNA was distributed evenly across all wells of several immunoSEQ 96-well plates, and each plate served as one replicate. For sorted subsets, each replicate PCR was loaded with 200 ng genomic DNA, equivalent to 25,000 to 35,000 T cell genomes. Purified libraries were measured with a Qubit 3.0 fluorometer, size-checked on a Bioanalyzer 2100, and measured again with the KAPA Library Quantification kit. Every immunoSEQ 96-well plate was sequenced on a separate single-read 150-cycle Illumina NextSeq 550 flow cell. As for the authors' bioinformatics: Because the immunoSEQ output included only junctional sequences and no quality scores, the filtering could not be the same as the filtering used for full-length reads. To assign V/J genes and CDR3, sequences were annotated using PyIR, a Python wrapper for IgBLAST v1.9, with IMGT germline references. Any read was removed if the V/J assignment was weak (E-value above 1e-6), the CDR3 was missing, or the read contained stop codons, out-of-frame junctions, or ambiguous translated residues. A V3J clonotype was defined by an identical inferred V gene, J gene, and CDR3 amino acid sequence. To compute the percentage overlap between repertoires, the number of shared unique clonotypes was divided by the size of the smaller repertoire. Repertoire richness was assessed with RTK rarefaction, the Chao1 estimator, and Recon v2.1 estimates of unobserved clonotypes. Generation probabilities were computed with OLGA for all TCRbeta clonotypes obtained by the gDNA method from a few donors. Held by TCRdb, this immuneACCESS table contains in-frame sequences only and omits some clones. Under half of the omission traces to an unresolved V gene where checked; the cause of the rest is unknown. V and J calls and clone size are those listed in that table; D and trimming were worked out from the DNA. This sample gives around 550,000 clones in total; roughly 95% of them show up just once. The ten largest clones capture 0.11% of the sample.

Concerning this clone: This receptor's antigen is unknown. Within one base of it there is no much larger clone, and no base qualities were kept.

CD8 naive samples consisted of CD45RO-negative cells that were positively selected for CCR7, yielding a CD45RA+CCR7+ population without TemRA cells. Donors were healthy HIV-negative adults with no recently reported acute infections or vaccinations. Only Caucasian adults living in Nashville, Tennessee, USA were represented among the donors. Blood was collected by leukapheresis, and PBMCs were isolated by Ficoll-Histopaque density gradient centrifugation and then cryopreserved in liquid nitrogen vapor phase. Purity and quantity of every magnetically sorted T cell population were checked by analytical flow cytometry. Each sorted fraction had its genomic DNA isolated and then quantified by UV absorbance on a Nanodrop 2000c. The germline V and J ends show losses of 0 bases and 5 bases respectively, and no gene match explains 5 bases of the junction. Taken from cysteine to phenylalanine, the CDR3 has 15 residues. The CDR3 DNA has 45 bases and is translated from base 1. Via the germline V gene (reference sequence), CDR1 is MNHEY and CDR2 SMNVEV.

The chain was built from TRBV27 and TRBJ2-7, and 9 junction bases match TRBD2. The clonotype was recovered from a young woman in good health. The sample taken for sequencing was naive CD8+ T cells sorted from blood. The sample's cell subset or site, from its label and the paper: CD45RA+CCR7+. Read as DNA, the sequence is TGTGCCAGCAGTTTATCGATAGCGGGAGATAACGAGCAGTACTTC. Its coded protein is CASSLSIAGDNEQYF.